The 31 T cell receptor beta chains given below trace back to one sample, sequenced in a study of blood T cell repertoires in COVID-19. Repertoires were generated with immunoSEQ multiplex PCR, while TCRdb's copy carries only in-frame clones and drops some. The table records a few hundred thousand clones, approximately 88% of them present only once. Sequenced sample: peripheral blood. Source of these receptors: a woman between 35 and 50 years old who had recovered from COVID-19.

This chain uses TRBV28 with TRBJ1-4, with 8 positions matching TRBD1. CDR3 length: 14 amino acids. Germline CDR1 reads MDHEN; CDR2 reads SYDVKM. V was clipped by 5 bases and J by 5 bases; unmatched bases: 4. The CDR3 DNA follows: TGTGCCAGCAGTATACAGGGGGTAAATGAAAAACTGTTTTTT. It encodes CASSIQGVNEKLFF.

This clone has just one count. This sequence joins TRBV27 and TRBJ2-3; D might be TRBD2 (5 bases). Trimming cost V 3 bases and J 4 bases, with 14 bases left between them. CDR3 length: 15 amino acids. Looked up from germline, CDR1 is MNHEY and CDR2 is SMNVEV (reference sequence). The CDR3 DNA reads as TGTGCCAGCAGTTTGGACTTTCTGCAGCCAGATACGCAGTATTTT. This gives the protein CASSLDFLQPDTQYF.

The V gene is TRBV5-1, the J gene TRBJ2-2; TRBD2 might be the D (5 bases). The V gene lost 5 bases and the J gene lost 3 bases, with 14 bases spanning the gap. CDR1 and CDR2 (germline): SGHRS, YFSETQ. This CDR3 comprises 15 residues. The DNA for the CDR3 is TGCGCCAGCAGGAGGGTAAGGACGGACACCGGGGAGCTGTTTTTT. Protein: CASRRVRTDTGELFF.

This chain links TRBV6-2 or TRBV6-3 with TRBJ2-1, with TRBD2 matching over 10 bases. The CDR3 is 16 residues long. The ends lost 2 bases at V and 4 bases at J; junction bases unmatched: 5. Germline CDR1 reads MNHEY; CDR2 reads SVGEGT. The CDR3 protein is CASSYPGLAAYNEQFF. The CDR3 bases are TGTGCCAGCAGTTACCCTGGACTAGCGGCATACAATGAGCAGTTCTTC.

A few counts support this clone. V is TRBV9 and J is TRBJ2-6, with 9 nucleotides matching TRBD1. The CDR3 length is 19 residues. CDR1 and CDR2 (germline): SGDLS, YYNGEE. V gave up 3 bases and J gave up 0 bases; unmatched junction bases: 10. DNA of the CDR3: TGTGCCAGCAGCGCCAAAAGTGGACAGGGGAACTCTGGGGCCAACGTCCTGACTTTC. It is translated as CASSAKSGQGNSGANVLTF.

About this clone: The germline gene is not matched at one end of the junction; a read error may be the cause. This sequence joins TRBV10-3 and TRBJ1-2; possibly TRBD1 for D (6 bases). The V gene's germline CDR1 is ENHRY and CDR2 SYGVKD. This CDR3 is built from 12 residues. The chain's CDR3 is CAITEDSYIWAF. The DNA of the CDR3 is TGTGCCATCACCGAGGACAGCTACATCTGGGCCTTC.

This chain uses TRBV19 with TRBJ2-1; tentatively, D is TRBD2 (6 bases). The germline V gene has CDR1 LNHDA and CDR2 SQIVND (reference sequence). The CDR3 loop spans 14 amino acids. Trimming took 7 bases from V and 8 from J, leaving 18 bases between them. CDR3 loop: CASTSWGGNHEQFF. The CDR3 DNA sequence: TGTGCCAGTACCAGTTGGGGCGGGAACCATGAGCAGTTCTTC.

This chain joins TRBV2 and TRBJ2-1; 9 nucleotides align to TRBD2. The junction had 14 bases not matched to a gene; V was cut back by 8 bases and J by 6 bases. The CDR3 is 16 residues long. Germline loops: CDR1 SNHLY, CDR2 FYNNEI. The CDR3 DNA is TGTGCCAGCGGGGAAATAGCGGGAGAGACCTCCAATGAGCAGTTCTTC. It codes for CASGEIAGETSNEQFF.

The chain joins TRBV10-3 to TRBJ1-6; D unclear. V lost 6 bases, J lost 7 bases, and 7 bases lay in between. Germline values: CDR1 ENHRY, CDR2 SYGVKD. CDR3 size: 12 residues. The CDR3, as DNA: TGTGCCATCAGCTCTACGAATTCACCCCTCCACTTT. Its protein product is CAISSTNSPLHF.

The chain has TRBV12-5 and TRBJ1-1, with a weak D call TRBD1 (5 bases). Between the trimmed V and J ends, which lost 3 bases and 1 base, there was a span of 6 bases. The CDR3 totals 13 residues. Germline-derived CDR1 and CDR2 are LGHNT and FRNRAP. CDR3 nucleotide sequence: TGTGCTAGTGGTTTAACAGGGAACACTGAAGCTTTCTTT. Translating it yields CASGLTGNTEAFF.

The chain employs TRBV28 and TRBJ2-1; the match to TRBD2 covers 12 bases. V dropped 6 bases and J dropped 2; count of bases not matched to a gene: 5. CDR1 is MDHEN, CDR2 SYDVKM, per germline. CDR3 length: 16 residues. The CDR3 coding sequence is TGTGCCAGCAGAGCTAGCGGGAGGGGCCCCTACAATGAGCAGTTCTTC. Translation gives CASRASGRGPYNEQFF.

The chain is built from TRBV5-4 and TRBJ2-1; no firm D call. The CDR3 is 13 amino acids. Per the germline V gene, CDR1 is SGHNT and CDR2 is YYREEE (reference sequence). Trimming cost V 4 bases and J 1 base, with 6 bases left between them. This chain's CDR3 is CASSPASYNEQFF. The CDR3 nucleotides read TGTGCCAGCAGCCCAGCGTCCTACAATGAGCAGTTCTTC.

This chain connects TRBV11-1 to TRBJ2-2, with 13 bases matching TRBD2. Germline V gives CDR1 SGHAT, CDR2 FQDESV (reference sequence). This CDR3 spans 16 amino acids. Trimming removed 5 bases from V and 4 bases from J; junction bases left unmatched: 4. In DNA form, the CDR3 reads TGTGCCAGCAGCCGAGGACTAGCGGGAGCCACCGGGGAGCTGTTTTTT. It codes for CASSRGLAGATGELFF.

The rearrangement links TRBV28 to TRBJ2-5; TRBD2 agrees at 15 bases. The CDR3 covers 16 residues. Germline lookup yields CDR1 MDHEN and CDR2 SYDVKM. The V gene end was trimmed by 5 bases and the J gene end by 5 bases; junction bases not matched to a gene: 6. The CDR3 reads CASSGLAGGPWETQYF. The CDR3 DNA reads TGTGCCAGCAGTGGACTAGCGGGAGGGCCATGGGAGACCCAGTACTTC.

V is TRBV30 and J is TRBJ1-2, with TRBD1 identical over 9 bases. CDR1 and CDR2 from the germline V gene are GTSNPN and SVGIG (reference sequence). The length of the CDR3 is 17 residues. Germline trimming cut 5 bases from V and 8 bases from J; bases unmatched to any gene: 21. The CDR3 bases are TGTGCCTGGGGCCAACTCTCCGGGACAGGGCTACGTCGAGGCTACACCTTC. It codes for CAWGQLSGTGLRRGYTF.

The CDR3 protein is CASSLGPGPQETQYF. The DNA of the CDR3 is TGTGCCAGCAGCTTGGGCCCAGGTCCGCAAGAGACCCAGTACTTC. The rearrangement links TRBV5-6 to TRBJ2-5; D unresolved. Per the germline V gene, CDR1 is SGHDT and CDR2 is YYEEEE. V dropped 0 bases and J dropped 2 bases, with 11 bases sitting between them. The CDR3 has 15 residues.

CDR3 in DNA: TGTGCCAGCAGTACCGCAGGGACTGAAGCTTTCTTT. It translates to CASSTAGTEAFF. The chain uses TRBV25-1 and TRBJ1-1; TRBD1 is a possible D gene (5 bases). V lost 5 bases to trimming and J lost 5 bases, with 9 bases between them. From germline, CDR1 is MGHDK and CDR2 SYGVNS. This CDR3 contains 12 residues.

The rearrangement uses TRBV4-2 and TRBJ2-7; D is possibly TRBD2 (6 bases). Trimming left V 1 base short and J 7 bases short, with 11 bases between. The germline CDR1 and CDR2 sequences are LGHNA and YNFKEQ. The CDR3 has 13 residues. Here the CDR3 DNA reads TGTGCCAGCAGCCAAGGGCGGGATAGGGAGCAGTACTTC. This translates into CASSQGRDREQYF.

The genes are TRBV3-1 (or the pseudogene TRBV3-2) and TRBJ1-2; D is undetermined. The CDR3 is made up of 16 amino acids. CDR1 and CDR2 from the germline V gene are LGHDT and YNNKEL (reference sequence). The V gene lost 2 bases and the J gene lost 4 bases, with 17 bases spanning the gap. In DNA, the CDR3 is TGTGCCAGCAGCCAATCCCAGCGGAGGTTTCTCTATGGCTACACCTTC. As protein: CASSQSQRRFLYGYTF.

The sample holds a few counts of this clone. The chain couples TRBV5-1 to TRBJ2-3; D unclear. In germline, CDR1 is SGHRS, CDR2 YFSETQ. CDR3 size: 12 residues. V dropped 4 bases and J dropped 1 base, with 4 bases sitting between them. CDR3 bases: TGCGCCAGCAGCCCGGGCACAGATACGCAGTATTTT. As protein: CASSPGTDTQYF. Combining the CDR3 with reference TRBV5-1 and TRBJ2-3 gives the whole variable domain KAGVTQTPRYLIKTRGQQVTLSCSPISGHRSVSWYQQTPGQGLQFLFEYFSETQRNKGNFPGRFSGRQFSNSRSEMNVSTLELGDSALYLCASSPGTDTQYFGPGTRLTVL.

The V and J genes are TRBV2 and TRBJ2-3, with 9 positions matching TRBD1. CDR3 length: 17 amino acids. Germline V gene data show CDR1 as SNHLY and CDR2 as FYNNEI. V lost 6 bases and J lost 0; bases outside the gene matches: 10. CDR3 amino acids: CASRSTRGTGSTDTQYF. The CDR3 region has the DNA TGTGCCAGCAGATCTACTCGAGGGACAGGGAGCACAGATACGCAGTATTTT.

This sequence joins TRBV2 and TRBJ2-7, with D perhaps TRBD2 (6 bases). The CDR3 is 14 residues long. In germline, CDR1 is SNHLY, CDR2 FYNNEI. Trimming took off 8 bases at V and 7 bases at J, with 21 bases between the two ends. CDR3 DNA: TGTGCCAGCCAGCAAGGGGAGGTATCGCGAGAGCAGTACTTC. Protein: CASQQGEVSREQYF.

This chain uses TRBV2 with TRBJ2-3; 11 bases are shared with TRBD1. With 6 bases clipped from V and 2 bases from J, the junction kept 4 bases outside the gene matches. CDR1 and CDR2 (germline): SNHLY, FYNNEI. The CDR3 covers 15 residues. CDR3: CASRDGQGATDTQYF. The CDR3 nucleotides are TGTGCCAGCAGGGACGGACAGGGGGCCACAGATACGCAGTATTTT.

The chain is built from TRBV3-1 (or the pseudogene TRBV3-2) and TRBJ2-5, with a possible D match to TRBD2 (5 bases). Germline V CDR1 and CDR2: LGHDT, YNNKEL (reference sequence). V lost 8 bases to trimming and J lost 4 bases, with 17 bases between them. This CDR3 has 14 amino acids. The CDR3 DNA reads TGTGCCAGCTCCACGAGCGGAACGATAGAGACCCAGTACTTC. Its translation is CASSTSGTIETQYF.

This clone was observed a single time. The junction does not match germline at one end; this may be a read error. The chain is built from TRBV7-7 and TRBJ2-5; a weak D match, TRBD1 (6 bases). The CDR3 length is 12 residues. The germline gives CDR1 SSHAT, CDR2 FNYEAQ (reference sequence). CDR3 sequence: CASRGSGETQYF. The CDR3 DNA reads TGTGCTAGCAGGGGTTCCGGGGAGACCCAGTACTTC.

This chain uses TRBV2 with TRBJ2-7; D call uncertain. The CDR3 is 12 amino acids. V lost 2 bases, J lost 2 bases, and 4 bases lay in between. Germline CDR1 reads SNHLY; CDR2 reads FYNNEI. The DNA for the CDR3 is TGTGCCAGCAGTGAATTTACCTACGAGCAGTACTTC. Translation: CASSEFTYEQYF.

The rearrangement joins TRBV7-8 to TRBJ2-2, with D unresolved. Germline V gene sequence: CDR1 SGHVS, CDR2 FQNEAQ. Trimming took off 5 bases at V and 0 bases at J, with 10 bases between the two ends. The CDR3 is 15 amino acids. The CDR3 DNA sequence: TGTGCCAGCAGCGATTTTGGCTCGAACACCGGGGAGCTGTTTTTT. This gives the protein CASSDFGSNTGELFF.

The chain links TRBV28 to TRBJ2-1; maybe TRBD2 (6 bases). The V gene's germline CDR1 is MDHEN and CDR2 SYDVKM. V lost 1 base to trimming and J lost 4 bases, with 11 bases between them. The CDR3 has 15 amino acids. The CDR3 region has the DNA TGTGCCAGCAGTTTATCTCCGGGGACTTACAATGAGCAGTTCTTC. Translation: CASSLSPGTYNEQFF.

The chain is built from TRBV6-5 and TRBJ1-1, with no clear D. The CDR3 length is 13 residues. The germline CDR1 and CDR2 sequences are MNHEY and SVGAGI. V lost 6 bases and J lost 4, with 12 bases in between. The CDR3 DNA is TGTGCCAGCAGCGGACCGGGAAGCACTGAAGCTTTCTTT. Translating gives CASSGPGSTEAFF.

V is TRBV12-5 and J is TRBJ2-1; 9 bases agree with TRBD2. This CDR3 contains 16 residues. CDR1 is LGHNT and CDR2 is FRNRAP in the germline V gene. V lost 0 bases and J lost 9; bases outside the gene matches: 9. This CDR3 reads CASGLVIAGEVGEQFF. Written as DNA, the CDR3 is TGTGCTAGTGGTTTGGTAATAGCGGGAGAAGTAGGTGAGCAGTTCTTC.

The chain has TRBV19 and TRBJ1-5; tentative D call: TRBD1 (5 bases). The CDR3 is 17 amino acids. Trimming stripped 3 bases from V and 3 bases from J, with 18 bases between. CDR1 is LNHDA and CDR2 is SQIVND in the germline V gene (reference sequence). The CDR3 reads CASSMGGHKTPNQPQHF. Here the CDR3 DNA reads TGTGCCAGTAGTATGGGTGGACACAAGACCCCCAATCAGCCCCAGCATTTT. Filled out from reference TRBV19 and TRBJ1-5, the complete variable domain reads DGGITQSPKYLFRKEGQNVTLSCEQNLNHDAMYWYRQDPGQGLRLIYYSQIVNDFQKGDIAEGYSVSREKKESFPLTVTSAQKNPTAFYLCASSMGGHKTPNQPQHFGDGTRLSIL.